The sequence of this TCR beta chain was determined in a study of blood T cell repertoires in COVID-19. About the study: The samples span acute and convalescent COVID-19 from the United States, Italy and Spain. In each case, the material was cDNA or gDNA derived from T cells, B-cell-depleted T cells, or PBMCs.

Per the original data handling: Reference gene primer amplification gave estimated nucleated cell counts. The data were produced by immunoSEQ multiplex PCR, yet TCRdb's version contains in-frame clones alone and is incomplete. The V and J calls and the clone size are those of that table, but D and trimming were determined from the DNA. The data hold under 550,000 clones, with roughly 90% observed a single time. A Seattle source enrolled patients during active infection and followed them longitudinally. This clonotype originated in a man aged 18 to 29 with COVID-19, enrolled during active disease. The sample taken for sequencing was peripheral blood.

This CDR3 reads CASSFDTYNEQFF. The CDR3 region has the DNA TGTGCCAGCAGCTTCGACACATACAATGAGCAGTTCTTC. The chain uses TRBV7-3 and TRBJ2-1; D is undetermined. V lost 3 bases to trimming and J lost 4 bases, with 7 bases between them. CDR1 SGHTA and CDR2 FQGTGA come from the germline V gene. The CDR3 loop spans 13 amino acids.